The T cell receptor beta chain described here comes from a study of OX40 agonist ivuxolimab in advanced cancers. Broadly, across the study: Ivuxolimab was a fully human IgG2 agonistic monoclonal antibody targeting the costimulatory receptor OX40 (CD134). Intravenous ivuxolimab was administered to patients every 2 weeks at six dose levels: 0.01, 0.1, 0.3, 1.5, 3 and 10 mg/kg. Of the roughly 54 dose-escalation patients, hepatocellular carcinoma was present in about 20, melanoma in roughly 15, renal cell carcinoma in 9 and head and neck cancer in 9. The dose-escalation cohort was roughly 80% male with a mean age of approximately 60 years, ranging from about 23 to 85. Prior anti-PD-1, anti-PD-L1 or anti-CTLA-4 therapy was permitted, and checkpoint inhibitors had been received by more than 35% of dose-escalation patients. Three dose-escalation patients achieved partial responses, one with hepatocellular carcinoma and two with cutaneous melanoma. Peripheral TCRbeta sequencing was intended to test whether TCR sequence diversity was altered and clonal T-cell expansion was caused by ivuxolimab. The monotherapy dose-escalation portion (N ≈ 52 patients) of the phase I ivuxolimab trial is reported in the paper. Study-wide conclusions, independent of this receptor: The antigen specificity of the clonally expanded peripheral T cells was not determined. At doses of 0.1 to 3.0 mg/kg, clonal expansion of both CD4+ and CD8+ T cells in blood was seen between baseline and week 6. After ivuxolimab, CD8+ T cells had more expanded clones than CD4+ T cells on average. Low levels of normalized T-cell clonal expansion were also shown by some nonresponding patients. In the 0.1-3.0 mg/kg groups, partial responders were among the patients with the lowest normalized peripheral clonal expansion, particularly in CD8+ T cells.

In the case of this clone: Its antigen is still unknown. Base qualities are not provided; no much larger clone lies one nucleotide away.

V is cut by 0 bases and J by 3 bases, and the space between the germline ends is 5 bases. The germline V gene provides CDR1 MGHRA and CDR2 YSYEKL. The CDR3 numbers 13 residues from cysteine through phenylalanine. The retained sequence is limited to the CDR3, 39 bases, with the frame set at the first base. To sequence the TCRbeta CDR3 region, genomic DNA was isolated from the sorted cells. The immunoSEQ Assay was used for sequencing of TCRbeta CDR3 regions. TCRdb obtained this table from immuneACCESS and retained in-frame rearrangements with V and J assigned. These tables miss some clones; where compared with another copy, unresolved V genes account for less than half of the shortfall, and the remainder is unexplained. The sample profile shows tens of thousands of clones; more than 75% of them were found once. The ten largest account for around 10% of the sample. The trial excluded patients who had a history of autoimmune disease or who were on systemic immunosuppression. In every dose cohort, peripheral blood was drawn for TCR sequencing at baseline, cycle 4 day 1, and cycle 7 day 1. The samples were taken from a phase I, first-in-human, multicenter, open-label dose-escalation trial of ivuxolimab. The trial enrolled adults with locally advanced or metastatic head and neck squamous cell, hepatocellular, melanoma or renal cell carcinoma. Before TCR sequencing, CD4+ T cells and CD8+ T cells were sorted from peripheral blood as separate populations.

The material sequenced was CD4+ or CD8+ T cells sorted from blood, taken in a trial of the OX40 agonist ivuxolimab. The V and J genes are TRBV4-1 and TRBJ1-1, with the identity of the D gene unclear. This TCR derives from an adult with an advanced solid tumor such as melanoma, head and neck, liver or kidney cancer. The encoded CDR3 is CASSQEVHTEAFF. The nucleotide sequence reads TGCGCCAGCAGCCAAGAGGTACACACTGAAGCTTTCTTT.